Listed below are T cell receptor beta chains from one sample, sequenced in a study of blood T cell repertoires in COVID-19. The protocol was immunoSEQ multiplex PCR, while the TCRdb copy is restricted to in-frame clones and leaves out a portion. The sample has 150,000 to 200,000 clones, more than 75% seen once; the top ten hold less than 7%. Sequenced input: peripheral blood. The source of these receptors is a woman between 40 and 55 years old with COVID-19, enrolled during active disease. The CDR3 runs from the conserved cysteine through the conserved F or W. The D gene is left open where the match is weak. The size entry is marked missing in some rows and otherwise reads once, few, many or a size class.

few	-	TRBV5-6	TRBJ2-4	CASSGRGTPLAKNIQYF	TGTGCCAGCAGCGGCCGGGGGACTCCTCTAGCCAAAAACATTCAGTACTTC
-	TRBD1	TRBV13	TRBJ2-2	CASLQGANTGELFF	TGTGCCAGCCTACAGGGGGCGAACACCGGGGAGCTGTTTTTT
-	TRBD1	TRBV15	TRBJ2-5	CATFRTGSRQETQYF	TGTGCCACCTTCCGGACAGGGTCAAGGCAAGAGACCCAGTACTTC
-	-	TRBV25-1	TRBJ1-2	CASSENGLFYTF	TGTGCCAGCAGTGAAAACGGACTGTTCTACACCTTC
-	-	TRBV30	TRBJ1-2	CAWSVTFNGYTF	TGTGCCTGGAGCGTCACTTTTAATGGCTACACCTTC
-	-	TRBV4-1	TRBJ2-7	CASSHPSRYYEQYF	TGCGCCAGCAGTCACCCGTCCAGGTACTACGAGCAGTACTTC
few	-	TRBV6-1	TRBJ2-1	CASSEVADQTYNEQFF	TGTGCCAGCAGTGAGGTAGCGGATCAAACCTACAATGAGCAGTTCTTC
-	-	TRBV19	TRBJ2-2	CASSRLGVKSGELFF	TGTGCCAGTAGTCGTTTAGGGGTAAAGTCCGGGGAGCTGTTTTTT
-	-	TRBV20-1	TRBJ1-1	CSASYEGAAFF	TGCAGTGCTAGTTACGAGGGTGCAGCTTTCTTT
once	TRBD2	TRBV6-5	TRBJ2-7	CASLSAGRSYEQYF	TGTGCCAGCCTATCAGCGGGGAGGTCCTACGAGCAGTACTTC
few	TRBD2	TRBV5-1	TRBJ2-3	CASSPAVGLADLGGTDTQYF	TGCGCCAGCAGCCCCGCGGTGGGACTAGCGGACCTAGGGGGCACAGATACGCAGTATTTT
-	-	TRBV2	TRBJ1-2	CASRKQNYGYTF	TGTGCCAGCAGGAAACAAAACTATGGCTACACCTTC
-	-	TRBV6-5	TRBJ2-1	CASSRPEGLPFF	TGTGCCAGCAGTCGGCCTGAGGGTCTCCCGTTCTTC
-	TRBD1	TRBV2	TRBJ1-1	CASIGRQGMSEFSGGPNTEAFF	TGTGCCAGCATTGGGAGACAGGGGATGTCGGAGTTCTCGGGGGGACCGAACACTGAAGCTTTCTTT
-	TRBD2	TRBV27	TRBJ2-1	CASSPRTSGTEQFF	TGTGCCAGCAGTCCCCGGACTAGCGGGACTGAGCAGTTCTTC
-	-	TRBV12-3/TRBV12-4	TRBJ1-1	CASAGAVNTEAFF	TGTGCCAGCGCAGGGGCAGTGAACACTGAAGCTTTCTTT
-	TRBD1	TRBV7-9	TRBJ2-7	CASSRAGTGDYEQYF	TGTGCCAGCAGTCGGGCCGGGACAGGGGACTACGAGCAGTACTTC